Presented here are 29 T cell receptor beta chains from one specimen sequenced in a study of response to subunit inactivated influenza vaccine. TCRdb analysed the RT-PCR reads with MiXCR anew, one entry per CDR3 protein. The repertoire holds roughly 540,000 distinct CDR3 sequences, approximately 22% seen once, with roughly 2.8% in the top ten. These data are also associated with another study on T cells expressing NK-cell markers. From that report: Making the TCR beta cDNA relied on 5'RACE template switching with UMIs.

Sample: CD4+ T cells sorted from PBMCs, taken roughly 12 days after vaccination. These receptors were obtained from a man aged 45-65 years who received an inactivated influenza vaccine.

This chain joins TRBV4-3 and TRBJ2-1, with TRBD2 matching 9 bases. The CDR3 has 17 residues. Germline assignment: CDR1 LGHNA and CDR2 YSLEER. V gave up 0 bases and J gave up 2 bases; unmatched junction bases: 5. This CDR3 reads CASSQESGGRAYNEQFF. CDR3 DNA: TGCGCCAGCAGCCAAGAGAGTGGCGGGAGGGCCTACAATGAGCAGTTCTTC.

This clonotype was detected many times. The chain joins TRBV20-1 to TRBJ2-3; D not resolved. Trimming pared 5 bases from V and 6 bases from J, leaving 12 bases between. Germline CDR1 reads DFQATT; CDR2 reads SNEGSKA (reference sequence). The CDR3 is made up of 12 amino acids. The CDR3, as DNA: TGCAGTGCTTGGTGGCAGGACGATACGCAGTATTTT. It encodes CSAWWQDDTQYF.

This clonotype was observed a few times. The V call is TRBV4-1, the J call TRBJ2-1, with TRBD2 identical over 9 bases. CDR1 and CDR2 (germline): MGHRA, YSYEKL. The V segment lost 4 bases and the J segment 7 bases; nucleotides outside the gene matches: 14. The CDR3 spans 17 residues. CDR3 nucleotide sequence: TGCGCCAGCAGCCCCTCGAGGCTAGCGGGATCCGTGAATGAGCAGTTCTTC. Translating gives CASSPSRLAGSVNEQFF.

This clonotype was picked up many times. The V gene is TRBV3-1, the J gene TRBJ2-6; possible D gene TRBD1, 5 bases. Germline CDR1 LGHDT, CDR2 YNNKEL (reference sequence). The V and J ends lost 5 bases and 0 bases respectively, with 14 bases between them. This CDR3 comprises 17 residues. The CDR3: CASSARAYSSGANVLTF. In DNA form, the CDR3 reads TGTGCCAGCAGCGCCAGGGCCTACTCCTCTGGGGCCAACGTCCTGACTTTC.

This clonotype has just one count. V gene TRBV6-4 combines with J gene TRBJ2-4; possibly TRBD1 for D (7 bases). V lost 8 bases, J lost 0 bases, and 14 bases lay in between. The CDR3 sequence is 15 residues long. CDR1 and CDR2 from the germline V gene are MRHNA and SNTAGT. The CDR3 sequence is CASGGTVLAKNIQYF. In DNA, the CDR3 is TGTGCCAGCGGCGGGACAGTACTAGCCAAAAACATTCAGTACTTC.

The chain employs TRBV19 and TRBJ1-1; a possible D gene is TRBD1 (6 bases). V shed 3 bases and J shed 2 bases, with 13 bases lying between them. Germline V gene lookup returns CDR1 LNHDA and CDR2 SQIVND (reference sequence). The CDR3 runs to 15 residues. As DNA, the CDR3 is TGTGCCAGTAGTATCCACGACAGGTCTAACACTGAAGCTTTCTTT. Amino acids: CASSIHDRSNTEAFF.

The chain joins TRBV24-1 to TRBJ2-1; 9 nucleotides align to TRBD2. The V gene's germline CDR1 is KGHDR and CDR2 SFDVKD. V lost 4 bases to trimming and J lost 9 bases; unmatched junction nucleotides: 6. The length of the CDR3 is 14 residues. The CDR3 DNA reads TGTGCCACCAGTGACCCCGGGACTAGCCGTGAGCAGTTCTTC. It codes for CATSDPGTSREQFF.

The chain combines TRBV4-3 with TRBJ2-7; either TRBD1 or TRBD2 may fit D (5 bases each). CDR3 length: 16 amino acids. From germline, CDR1 is LGHNA and CDR2 YSLEER. The V gene lost 3 bases and the J gene lost 0 bases, with 15 bases spanning the gap. This chain's CDR3 is CASSQNTGTASYEQYF. The CDR3 region has the DNA TGCGCCAGCAGCCAGAACACCGGGACGGCCTCCTACGAGCAGTACTTC.

This clonotype was observed a handful of times. The rearrangement joins TRBV6-5 to TRBJ2-6, with no clear D. This CDR3 is built from 17 residues. Germline V lookup: CDR1 MNHEY, CDR2 SVGAGI. The V end lost 4 bases, the J end lost 2 bases, and 15 bases lay between the germline ends. CDR3 sequence reads: CASSSHLLGAGANVLTF. The CDR3 DNA follows: TGTGCCAGCAGTTCTCATCTTCTAGGAGCTGGGGCCAACGTCCTGACTTTC.

This sequence joins TRBV2 and TRBJ1-5; D call uncertain. Germline V gene data show CDR1 as SNHLY and CDR2 as FYNNEI. The CDR3 totals 14 residues. Trimming took 5 bases from V and 6 from J, leaving 14 bases between them. The CDR3: CASSWGGITQPQHF. For the CDR3, the DNA is TGTGCCAGCAGTTGGGGAGGGATCACTCAGCCCCAGCATTTT.

This clonotype was found many times. V gene TRBV15 combines with J gene TRBJ2-7; D might be TRBD2 (5 bases). Trimming stripped 1 base from V and 3 bases from J, with 10 bases between. CDR1 LNHNV and CDR2 YYDKDF come from the germline V gene (reference sequence). This CDR3 has 14 amino acids. The CDR3 spells CATSRGRGSYEQYF. The DNA of the CDR3 is TGTGCCACCAGCAGAGGTCGGGGAAGCTACGAGCAGTACTTC.

This chain's CDR3 is CASSYSGQSYTDTQYF. The CDR3 nucleotides read TGTGCCAGCAGTTACAGCGGACAGAGTTACACAGATACGCAGTATTTT. J is TRBJ2-3 and V is TRBV6-2 or TRBV6-3; tentatively, D is TRBD1 (6 bases). The germline gives CDR1 MNHEY, CDR2 SVGEGT. V dropped 2 bases and J dropped 2 bases, with 14 bases sitting between them. The CDR3 has 16 amino acids.

This chain connects TRBV28 to TRBJ1-2; 9 bases fit TRBD1. This CDR3 has 17 residues. V gave up 7 bases and J gave up 1 base; unmatched junction bases: 13. Germline CDR1 and CDR2: MDHEN and SYDVKM. This CDR3 is CASKRSGDRVVNYGYTF. The CDR3 DNA is TGTGCCAGCAAAAGAAGTGGGGACAGGGTTGTTAACTATGGCTACACCTTC.

This clonotype has just one count. A junction boundary mismatches the germline segment, possibly from a read error. CDR3 coding DNA: TGTGCCAGCAGGCAGGGGGATTCGACGAACTTC. It specifies CASRQGDSTNF. The chain employs TRBV28 and TRBJ2-4; 7 nucleotides line up with TRBD1. From germline, CDR1 is MDHEN and CDR2 SYDVKM. The CDR3 has 11 residues.

In this sample, this clonotype turned up a few times. The chain links TRBV7-2 to TRBJ2-3; 15 bases match TRBD2. Germline CDR1 reads SGHTA; CDR2 reads FQGNSA. The CDR3 is 15 amino acids. Germline trimming cut 1 base from V and 11 bases from J; bases unmatched to any gene: 4. CDR3 protein: CASSLDGTSGRRQYF. CDR3 sequence (DNA): TGTGCCAGCAGCTTAGATGGGACTAGCGGGAGGAGGCAGTATTTT.

The rearrangement uses TRBV28 and TRBJ2-7, with 11 bases matching TRBD1. The CDR3 contains 17 residues. Germline V gene lookup returns CDR1 MDHEN and CDR2 SYDVKM. With V trimmed by 4 bases and J by 4 bases, 12 bases remained unmatched. The CDR3 sequence: CASSSPTGQGAFYEQYF. The DNA of the CDR3 is TGTGCCAGCAGTTCACCAACCGGACAGGGGGCTTTTTACGAGCAGTACTTC.

This sequence joins TRBV6-5 and TRBJ2-1; possibly TRBD2 for D (6 bases). Deletions cut 2 bases from V and 1 base from J, with 15 bases between. This CDR3 spans 17 amino acids. The germline CDR1 and CDR2 sequences are MNHEY and SVGAGI. The chain's CDR3 is CASSYDPGTPSYNEQFF. CDR3 in DNA: TGTGCCAGCAGTTACGATCCGGGGACTCCGTCCTACAATGAGCAGTTCTTC.

Notes on this clonotype: Since the CDR3 does not end with the conserved phenylalanine or tryptophan, this likely comes from a read error. The chain uses TRBV18 and TRBJ2-7, with D perhaps TRBD1 or TRBD2 (5 bases each). Germline V CDR1 and CDR2: KGHSH, LQKENI. V was shortened by 0 bases and J by 1 base, with 13 bases between the two germline ends. This CDR3 comprises 16 residues. The CDR3 loop reads CASSPPGAIRSYEQYL. The CDR3 DNA sequence: TGTGCCAGCTCACCACCCGGGGCGATACGGTCCTACGAGCAGTACCTC.

This clonotype has only a few counts. The chain carries TRBV5-1 and TRBJ2-2; tentatively, D is TRBD1 (5 bases). V was clipped by 2 bases and J by 3 bases, with 5 bases between them. CDR1 and CDR2 (germline): SGHRS, YFSETQ. CDR3 length equals 13 residues. CDR3 amino acids: CASSLQDTGELFF. The DNA for the CDR3 is TGCGCCAGCAGCTTACAGGACACCGGGGAGCTGTTTTTT.

This CDR3 reads CASSFLDRGGPDTQYF. Here the CDR3 DNA reads TGTGCCAGCAGTTTCCTCGACCGTGGTGGTCCAGATACGCAGTATTTT. The J gene is TRBJ2-3, the V gene TRBV28; D is unclear. The germline V gene encodes CDR1 MDHEN and CDR2 SYDVKM. This CDR3 spans 16 amino acids. The ends were cut back, 3 bases at V and 4 bases at J, with 17 bases in the middle.

The chain couples TRBV25-1 to TRBJ2-1, with D possibly being TRBD2 (5 bases). The CDR3 totals 18 residues. Trimming left V 4 bases short and J 0 bases short, with 19 bases between. Germline-derived CDR1 and CDR2 are MGHDK and SYGVNS. DNA of the CDR3: TGTGCCAGCAGTGGACTCTTGGAGCGGTTTAGCTCCTACAATGAGCAGTTCTTC. The encoded protein is CASSGLLERFSSYNEQFF.

This clonotype was observed a handful of times. J is TRBJ1-2 and V is TRBV4-1, with D maybe TRBD1 (5 bases). Germline V gives CDR1 MGHRA, CDR2 YSYEKL. V gave up 2 bases and J gave up 4 bases, with 11 bases separating them. The CDR3 runs to 14 residues. This CDR3 is CASSQPRVGYGYTF. The CDR3 coding sequence is TGCGCCAGCAGCCAACCCAGGGTGGGCTATGGCTACACCTTC.

In this sample, this clonotype turned up many times. The chain couples TRBV10-3 to TRBJ1-1, with D perhaps matching TRBD1 (5 bases). This CDR3 is 13 amino acids long. Trimming removed 5 bases at V and 2 bases at J, with 9 bases between. Germline values: CDR1 ENHRY, CDR2 SYGVKD. Written as DNA, the CDR3 is TGTGCCATCAGTTCGACAGACAACACTGAAGCTTTCTTT. This gives the protein CAISSTDNTEAFF.

The chain joins TRBV29-1 to TRBJ2-7; the D gene could be TRBD1 or TRBD2 (5 bases each). The V and J ends lost 6 bases and 6 bases respectively, with 24 bases between them. CDR1 and CDR2 (germline): SQVTM, ANQGSEA. The CDR3 covers 15 residues. The CDR3 nucleotides are TGCAGCGTAGGGACCCACACCACCTCTCTGGGCGAGCAGTACTTC. This sequence encodes CSVGTHTTSLGEQYF.

There are a few counts of this clonotype. The V call is TRBV7-2, the J call TRBJ1-2; D is possibly TRBD1 (6 bases). Trimming pared 5 bases from V and 8 bases from J, leaving 15 bases between. Germline lookup yields CDR1 SGHTA and CDR2 FQGNSA. The CDR3 sequence is 13 residues long. The CDR3 sequence is CASSIDRIRGYTF. The CDR3 DNA is TGTGCCAGCAGCATCGACAGGATTCGGGGCTACACCTTC.

The chain carries TRBV3-1 and TRBJ2-1, with 7 bases aligning to TRBD2. V lost 4 bases and J lost 7; bases outside the gene matches: 7. Per germline, CDR1 LGHDT and CDR2 YNNKEL (reference sequence). The CDR3 contains 14 residues. CDR3 nucleotide sequence: TGTGCCAGCAGCCCTAGGGTGGGGGGGAATGAGCAGTTCTTC. Translated, it gives CASSPRVGGNEQFF.

The chain employs TRBV11-2 and TRBJ1-1; no definite D call. The CDR3 is 14 amino acids. Deletions cut 1 base from V and 1 base from J, with 7 bases between. From germline, CDR1 is SGHAT and CDR2 FQNNGV. DNA for the CDR3: TGTGCCAGCAGCTTAGCCCACGGGAACACTGAAGCTTTCTTT. Residues: CASSLAHGNTEAFF.

This clonotype showed up just a few times. The rearrangement links TRBV30 to TRBJ2-2, with D perhaps assigned TRBD1 or TRBD2 (5 bases each). CDR3 size: 13 residues. CDR1 is GTSNPN and CDR2 is SVGIG in the germline V gene (reference sequence). The ends were cut back, 3 bases at V and 2 bases at J, with 7 bases in the middle. CDR3 in amino acids: CAWRGVNTGELFF. In nucleotides, the CDR3 is TGTGCCTGGAGGGGGGTCAACACCGGGGAGCTGTTTTTT.

There are a few counts of this clonotype. J is TRBJ2-5 and V is TRBV4-2; 8 bases fit TRBD2. Trimming removed 3 bases from V and 5 bases from J; junction bases left unmatched: 8. The CDR3 is 15 residues long. CDR1 LGHNA and CDR2 YNFKEQ come from the germline V gene. The DNA of the CDR3 is TGTGCCAGCAGCCAGGGGAACGGGGGGGCGGAGACCCAGTACTTC. Translated: CASSQGNGGAETQYF.